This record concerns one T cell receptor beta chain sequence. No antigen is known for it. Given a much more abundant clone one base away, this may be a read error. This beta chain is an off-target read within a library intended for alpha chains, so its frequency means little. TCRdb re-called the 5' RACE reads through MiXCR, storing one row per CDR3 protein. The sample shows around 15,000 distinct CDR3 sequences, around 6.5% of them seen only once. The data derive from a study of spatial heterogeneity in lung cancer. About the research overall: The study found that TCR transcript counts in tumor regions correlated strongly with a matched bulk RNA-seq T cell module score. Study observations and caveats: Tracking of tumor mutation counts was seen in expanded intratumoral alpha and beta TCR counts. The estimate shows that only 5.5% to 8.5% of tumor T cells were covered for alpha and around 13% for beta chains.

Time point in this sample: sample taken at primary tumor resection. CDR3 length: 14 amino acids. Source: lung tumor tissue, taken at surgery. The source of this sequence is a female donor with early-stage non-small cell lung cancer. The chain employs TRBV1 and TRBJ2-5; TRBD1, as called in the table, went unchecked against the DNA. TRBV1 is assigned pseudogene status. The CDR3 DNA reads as TGCACCAGCAGCCAAGACGAGGGGTTAGGGACCCAGTACTTC. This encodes CTSSQDEGLGTQYF.